Listed below are T cell receptor beta chains from one sample, sequenced in a study of CD8+CD57+ T cells in acquired aplastic anemia. TCRdb reanalysed the reads using MiXCR and keeps one entry per CDR3 protein. The table has just over 450,000 distinct CDR3 sequences, about a third seen once. The sequenced sample consisted of sorted CD4+, CD8+, or CD8+CD57+ T cells (not recorded which) from PBMCs. These receptors originate from a human donor with aplastic anemia. The CDR3 runs from the conserved cysteine through the conserved F or W. Fields, in order: clone size, J gene, D gene, V gene, CDR3 DNA, CDR3 protein. The D gene is left open where the match is weak. Clone size is not always given. Where it is, it says once, few, many or a class for expanded clones.

clone_size: -
j_call: TRBJ1-5
d_call: -
v_call: TRBV24-1
cdr3_nt: TGTGCCACCAGTGGGGCCACAGGGAGCAATCAGCCCCAGCATTTT
cdr3_aa: CATSGATGSNQPQHF

clone_size: -
j_call: TRBJ1-5
d_call: -
v_call: TRBV7-2
cdr3_nt: TGTGCCAGCAGCCGGGGGGCAAATCAGCCCCAGCATTTT
cdr3_aa: CASSRGANQPQHF

clone_size: -
j_call: TRBJ1-1
d_call: -
v_call: TRBV15
cdr3_nt: TGTGCCACCAGCAGTCACCTGAACACTGAAGCTTTCTTT
cdr3_aa: CATSSHLNTEAFF

clone_size: -
j_call: TRBJ2-3
d_call: -
v_call: TRBV5-1
cdr3_nt: TGCGCCAGCAGTTATACAGGGTCAGGGGATACGCAGTATTTT
cdr3_aa: CASSYTGSGDTQYF

clone_size: few
j_call: TRBJ1-5
d_call: -
v_call: TRBV25-1
cdr3_nt: TGTGCCAGCAGTGCCAGACAGGATTATAGCAATCAGCCCCAGCATTTT
cdr3_aa: CASSARQDYSNQPQHF

clone_size: many
j_call: TRBJ2-7
d_call: TRBD2
v_call: TRBV11-2
cdr3_nt: TGTGCCAGCAGCTTATCGGCGGGGGGGCCCTACGAGCAGTACTTC
cdr3_aa: CASSLSAGGPYEQYF

clone_size: few
j_call: TRBJ1-6
d_call: TRBD1
v_call: TRBV18
cdr3_nt: TGTGCCAGCTCACCGTTGCAGGGGGTCGGGTCACCCCTCCACTTT
cdr3_aa: CASSPLQGVGSPLHF

clone_size: -
j_call: TRBJ2-5
d_call: -
v_call: TRBV5-1
cdr3_nt: TGCGCCAGCAGCTTGAGTCGGAGAGCGGAGACCCAGTACTTC
cdr3_aa: CASSLSRRAETQYF

clone_size: few
j_call: TRBJ1-6
d_call: -
v_call: TRBV4-2
cdr3_nt: TGTGCCAGCAGCCAACCCGGGGACCCGGGTCTGGCCCTCCACTTT
cdr3_aa: CASSQPGDPGLALHF

clone_size: many
j_call: TRBJ1-2
d_call: -
v_call: TRBV5-1
cdr3_nt: TGCGCCAGCAGCTTATTTCCTGGGTCAAACGATGGCTACACCTTC
cdr3_aa: CASSLFPGSNDGYTF

clone_size: -
j_call: TRBJ1-5
d_call: TRBD1
v_call: TRBV20-1
cdr3_nt: TGCAGTGCTGGGGTAGGGACAGCCCCGGAGCCCCAGCATTTT
cdr3_aa: CSAGVGTAPEPQHF

clone_size: -
j_call: TRBJ2-5
d_call: -
v_call: TRBV5-1
cdr3_nt: TGCGCCAGCAGCCCCGGAGCTGCGGAAGAGACCCAGTACTTC
cdr3_aa: CASSPGAAEETQYF

clone_size: -
j_call: TRBJ2-7
d_call: -
v_call: TRBV10-3
cdr3_nt: TGTGCCGTGGGCGGTGTAGGCCACTACGAGCAGTACTTC
cdr3_aa: CAVGGVGHYEQYF

clone_size: -
j_call: TRBJ2-5
d_call: -
v_call: TRBV25-1
cdr3_nt: TGTGCCAGCAGTGAACGGCCTCTCGGCCTCGAAGAGACCCAGTACTTC
cdr3_aa: CASSERPLGLEETQYF

clone_size: -
j_call: TRBJ1-6
d_call: -
v_call: TRBV25-1
cdr3_nt: TGTGCCAGCAGTGCCAGTAGTATTCCGTATTCACCCCTCCACTTT
cdr3_aa: CASSASSIPYSPLHF

clone_size: -
j_call: TRBJ1-1
d_call: -
v_call: TRBV10-3
cdr3_nt: TGTGCCATCAGTGGGTCGGGCTGGACTGAAGCTTTCTTT
cdr3_aa: CAISGSGWTEAFF

clone_size: few
j_call: TRBJ1-3
d_call: -
v_call: TRBV6-1
cdr3_nt: TGTGCCAGCAGTGGAACGACAAGCTCTGGAAACACCATATATTTT
cdr3_aa: CASSGTTSSGNTIYF

clone_size: -
j_call: TRBJ2-3
d_call: -
v_call: TRBV9
cdr3_nt: TGTGCCAGCAGCCACCTATATTCGGACTCACCCACAGATACGCAGTATTTT
cdr3_aa: CASSHLYSDSPTDTQYF

clone_size: -
j_call: TRBJ2-3
d_call: TRBD2
v_call: TRBV7-3
cdr3_nt: TGTGCCAGCAGCGACGGGTCTAGCGGGGCAGATACGCAGTATTTT
cdr3_aa: CASSDGSSGADTQYF

clone_size: once
j_call: TRBJ2-7
d_call: TRBD2
v_call: TRBV7-3
cdr3_nt: TGTGCCAGCAGCGCCGACCAAGCGGGAGGGCCAAGGGACGAGCAGTACTTC
cdr3_aa: CASSADQAGGPRDEQYF

clone_size: many
j_call: TRBJ2-1
d_call: TRBD1
v_call: TRBV25-1
cdr3_nt: TGTGCCAGCAGTGGCCGGGACAGGGGGTACAATGAGCAGTTCTTC
cdr3_aa: CASSGRDRGYNEQFF

clone_size: -
j_call: TRBJ1-2
d_call: TRBD1
v_call: TRBV25-1
cdr3_nt: TGTGCCAGCAGTGTCCGGGACAGAACATATGGCTACACCTTC
cdr3_aa: CASSVRDRTYGYTF

clone_size: -
j_call: TRBJ1-1
d_call: -
v_call: TRBV4-3
cdr3_nt: TGCGCCAGCAGCCAAGACCAGGGATACACTGAAGCTTTCTTT
cdr3_aa: CASSQDQGYTEAFF

clone_size: many
j_call: TRBJ1-1
d_call: -
v_call: TRBV19
cdr3_nt: TGTGCCAGTAGCACGCTACAGGGAGGGGACACTGAAGCTTTCTTT
cdr3_aa: CASSTLQGGDTEAFF

clone_size: -
j_call: TRBJ2-3
d_call: -
v_call: TRBV5-5
cdr3_nt: TGTGCCAGCAGCTTGATCGGGAGTAGCAAAGATACGCAGTATTTT
cdr3_aa: CASSLIGSSKDTQYF

clone_size: -
j_call: TRBJ1-5
d_call: -
v_call: TRBV5-1
cdr3_nt: TGCGCCAGCAGCTTGGCTGGGGGGCAGAATAGCAATCAGCCCCAGCATTTT
cdr3_aa: CASSLAGGQNSNQPQHF

clone_size: -
j_call: TRBJ2-7
d_call: -
v_call: TRBV6-2/TRBV6-3
cdr3_nt: TGTGCCAGCAGTTCCTACGACTCAAAGCAACCCAATCTCCGGACCACCTACGAGCAGTACTTC
cdr3_aa: CASSSYDSKQPNLRTTYEQYF